This TCR beta chain was captured by sequencing in a study of molecular identifiers for immune sequencing clone quantification. TCRdb re-analysed the PCR reads in MiXCR, keeping a single row per CDR3 protein. Here the sample spans about 100,000 distinct CDR3 sequences, 36% being singletons. This clonotype is categorized as medium-sized (0.01 to 0.1%). Germline V CDR1 and CDR2: SGHNT, YYREEE (reference sequence). The CDR3 has 15 amino acids. The junction had 3 bases not matched to a gene; V was cut back by 4 bases and J by 2 bases. The J gene is TRBJ2-7, the V gene TRBV5-4; 13 bases match TRBD2. This clonotype was obtained from a human donor in good health. Some libraries in this study had Jurkat cell RNA spiked in. Material for sequencing was naive CD8+ T cells from blood, with Jurkat cell RNA spiked in. As for subset: FACS-sorted CD8+CD4-CCR7+CD45RA+ naive T cells. The CDR3: CASSPGLAGPYEQYF. CDR3 coding DNA: TGTGCCAGCAGCCCGGGACTAGCGGGACCCTACGAGCAGTACTTC.